This T cell receptor (beta chain) originates from a study of blood T cell repertoires in COVID-19. The CDR3 is 14 amino acids. CDR1 is MNHNY and CDR2 is SVGAGI in the germline V gene (reference sequence). V gave up 7 bases and J gave up 1 base, with 13 bases separating them. The table came from immunoSEQ multiplex PCR; TCRdb's copy has only in-frame clones and leaves some out. This table has hundreds of thousands of clones, around 80% appearing once. This TCR was recovered from an elderly man with acute or convalescent COVID-19. Sequenced: peripheral blood. V and J are TRBV6-6 and TRBJ1-1; D is ambiguous. The CDR3 loop is CASIEAGGNTEAFF. CDR3 nucleotide sequence: TGTGCCAGCATCGAGGCAGGAGGGAACACTGAAGCTTTCTTT.